These 9 T cell receptor beta chains were all obtained from the same sample, sequenced in a study of blood T cell repertoires in COVID-19. The method was immunoSEQ multiplex PCR; TCRdb's version includes in-frame clones alone and lacks a portion of them. Of some 110,000 clones listed, approximately 88% were seen once; the top ten hold 0.7% to 1%. Source material: peripheral blood. The receptors shown here come from a woman aged 70 to 79 with acute or convalescent COVID-19.

The rearrangement joins TRBV4-1 to TRBJ2-1; 14 bases fit TRBD2. V lost 0 bases to trimming and J lost 12 bases; unmatched junction nucleotides: 13. The CDR3 is made up of 18 amino acids. The germline gives CDR1 MGHRA, CDR2 YSYEKL. CDR3 loop: CASSQEGLTGTSGSLQFF. The DNA for the CDR3 is TGCGCCAGCAGCCAAGAGGGCTTAACCGGGACTAGCGGGAGCCTGCAGTTCTTC.

This sequence joins TRBV6-5 and TRBJ2-1, with 8 bases identical to TRBD2. CDR3 length: 15 amino acids. The J segment lost 6 bases and the V segment lost 7 bases, leaving 11 bases of the junction unmatched. Germline values: CDR1 MNHEY, CDR2 SVGAGI. The DNA of the CDR3 is TGTGCCAGCATTTCCCTCGGGGGGGCCCCCAATGAGCAGTTCTTC. Translation gives CASISLGGAPNEQFF.

This clone was found a few times. The gene calls are TRBV19 and TRBJ1-1; D is unresolved. CDR1 is LNHDA, CDR2 SQIVND, per germline (reference sequence). V gave up 1 base and J gave up 4 bases, with 13 bases separating them. The CDR3 contains 15 residues. Here the CDR3 reads CASSIAGRVGTEAFF. The CDR3 bases are TGTGCCAGTAGTATAGCCGGGCGGGTCGGCACTGAAGCTTTCTTT. Using reference TRBV19 and TRBJ1-1 for the parts outside the CDR3, the full variable domain is DGGITQSPKYLFRKEGQNVTLSCEQNLNHDAMYWYRQDPGQGLRLIYYSQIVNDFQKGDIAEGYSVSREKKESFPLTVTSAQKNPTAFYLCASSIAGRVGTEAFFGQGTRLTVV.

J is TRBJ2-5 and V is TRBV30; TRBD2 matches at 7 bases. Germline assignment: CDR1 GTSNPN and CDR2 SVGIG (reference sequence). V was clipped by 5 bases and J by 2 bases; unmatched bases: 8. CDR3 length equals 14 residues. The CDR3 is CAWDLGRAQETQYF. CDR3 nucleotides: TGTGCCTGGGACCTAGGGAGGGCTCAAGAGACCCAGTACTTC.

This chain joins TRBV18 and TRBJ2-1; possible D gene TRBD2, 6 bases. The CDR3 is 14 residues long. With 5 bases removed from V and 8 bases from J, the gap between germline ends came to 16 bases. Germline V gives CDR1 KGHSH, CDR2 LQKENI. The CDR3 here is CASSTIPGGDEQFF. CDR3 DNA sequence: TGTGCCAGCTCAACAATTCCCGGAGGGGATGAGCAGTTCTTC. The entire variable domain, with the rest obtained from reference TRBV18 and TRBJ2-1, is as follows: NAGVMQNPRHLVRRRGQEARLRCSPMKGHSHVYWYRQLPEEGLKFMVYLQKENIIDESGMPKERFSAEFPKEGPSILRIQQVVRGDSAAYFCASSTIPGGDEQFFGPGTRLTVL.

This sequence joins TRBV28 and TRBJ2-3; TRBD1 might be the D (5 bases). This CDR3 is 13 amino acids long. Germline loops: CDR1 MDHEN, CDR2 SYDVKM. V was clipped by 11 bases and J by 2 bases, with 14 bases between them. The CDR3 spells CAYNSGNTDTQYF. For the CDR3, the DNA is TGTGCCTACAATTCAGGGAACACAGATACGCAGTATTTT.

This chain uses TRBV19 with TRBJ2-5; 8 nucleotides match TRBD1. Trimming took 6 bases from V and 5 from J; bases not matched to a gene: 11. From germline, CDR1 is LNHDA and CDR2 SQIVND (reference sequence). This CDR3 is 15 amino acids long. The CDR3 spells CASSSRTGTEETQYF. CDR3 DNA: TGTGCCAGTAGCTCAAGGACAGGGACTGAGGAGACCCAGTACTTC.

The genes are TRBV27 and TRBJ2-1; TRBD1 agrees at 7 bases. CDR3 length: 16 residues. The V gene end was trimmed by 4 bases and the J gene end by 6 bases; junction bases not matched to a gene: 12. CDR1 and CDR2 (germline): MNHEY, SMNVEV (reference sequence). As DNA, the CDR3 is TGTGCCAGCAGTTCCAAGACAGGGTGGTTCGGCAATGAGCAGTTCTTC. This encodes CASSSKTGWFGNEQFF.

The J gene is TRBJ1-2, the V gene TRBV30; TRBD1 matches at 8 bases. The CDR3 covers 18 residues. Looked up from germline, CDR1 is GTSNPN and CDR2 is SVGIG (reference sequence). V dropped 4 bases and J dropped 2; count of bases not matched to a gene: 18. CDR3 coding DNA: TGTGCCTGGACTCGATCCTCCGCTGGGACAGGAGGAAACTATGGCTACACCTTC. Its protein product is CAWTRSSAGTGGNYGYTF.